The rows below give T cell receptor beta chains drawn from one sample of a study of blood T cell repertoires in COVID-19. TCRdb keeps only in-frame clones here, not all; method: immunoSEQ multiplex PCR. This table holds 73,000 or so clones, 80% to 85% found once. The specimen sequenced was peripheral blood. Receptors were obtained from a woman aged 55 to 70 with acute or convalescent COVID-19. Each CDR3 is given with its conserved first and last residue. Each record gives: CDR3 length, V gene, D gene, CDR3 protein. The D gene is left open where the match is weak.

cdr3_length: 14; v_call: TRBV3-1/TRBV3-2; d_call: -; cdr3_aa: CASSPKTENTEAFF
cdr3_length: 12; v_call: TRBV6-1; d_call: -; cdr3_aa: CASSEKGFEQYF
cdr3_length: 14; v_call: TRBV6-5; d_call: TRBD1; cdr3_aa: CASRGQGSGNTIYF
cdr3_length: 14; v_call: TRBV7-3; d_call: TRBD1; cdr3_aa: CASSLGQVNYGYTF
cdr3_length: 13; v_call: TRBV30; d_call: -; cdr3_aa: CAGDSAANYGYTF
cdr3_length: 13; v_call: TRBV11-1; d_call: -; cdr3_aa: CASSLTGEETQYF
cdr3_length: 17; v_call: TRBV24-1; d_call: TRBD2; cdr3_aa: CATSDSSGGASTDTQYF
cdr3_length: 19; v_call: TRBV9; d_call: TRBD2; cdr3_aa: CASSASISGGGTSTDTQYF
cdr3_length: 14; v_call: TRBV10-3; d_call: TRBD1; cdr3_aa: CAIRDRATNEKLFF
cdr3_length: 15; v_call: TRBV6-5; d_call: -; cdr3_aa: CASSYGANRASGYTF
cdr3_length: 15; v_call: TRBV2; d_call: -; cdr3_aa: CASSEARAGLSPLHF
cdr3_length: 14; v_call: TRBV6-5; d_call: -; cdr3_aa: CASTPDISNQPQHF
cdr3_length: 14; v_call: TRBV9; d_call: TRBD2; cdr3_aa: CASSASGDYNEQFF
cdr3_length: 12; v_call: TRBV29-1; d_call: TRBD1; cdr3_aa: CSLKGARDGYTF
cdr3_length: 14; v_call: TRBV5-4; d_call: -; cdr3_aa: CASSSRTPPREAFF
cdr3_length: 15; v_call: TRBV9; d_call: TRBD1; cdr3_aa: CASSGDRGQNYGYTF
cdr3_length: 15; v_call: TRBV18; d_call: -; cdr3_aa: CASSRMEGFNSPLHF
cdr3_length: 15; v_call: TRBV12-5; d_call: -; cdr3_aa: CASGQTALAKNIQYF
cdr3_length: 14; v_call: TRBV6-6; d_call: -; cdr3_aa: CASSYEAAGNTIYF
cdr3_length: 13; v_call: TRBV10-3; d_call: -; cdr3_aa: CAIGTAIYTEAFF
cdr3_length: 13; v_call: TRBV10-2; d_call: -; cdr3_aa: CASSEFSNSPLHF
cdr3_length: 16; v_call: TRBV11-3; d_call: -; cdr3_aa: CASSPGGTASTDTQYF
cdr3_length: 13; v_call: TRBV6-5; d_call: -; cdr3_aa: CASSLGTSTEAFF
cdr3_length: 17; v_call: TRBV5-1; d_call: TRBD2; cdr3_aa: CASTLFSGGASYNEQFF
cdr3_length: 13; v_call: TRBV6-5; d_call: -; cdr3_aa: CASSLSTGYEQYF
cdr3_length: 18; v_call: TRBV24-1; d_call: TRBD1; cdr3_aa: CATSAELGQGAGTGELFF
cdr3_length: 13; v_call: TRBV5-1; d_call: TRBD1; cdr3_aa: CASSPDRSYEQYF
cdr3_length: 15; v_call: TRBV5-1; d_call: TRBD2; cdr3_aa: CASSPGTSGGDTQYF
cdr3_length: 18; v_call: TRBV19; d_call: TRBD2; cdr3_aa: CASSIRPLTSGLNNEQFF
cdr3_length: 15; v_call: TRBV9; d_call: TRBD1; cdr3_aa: CASSVGGTANEKLFF